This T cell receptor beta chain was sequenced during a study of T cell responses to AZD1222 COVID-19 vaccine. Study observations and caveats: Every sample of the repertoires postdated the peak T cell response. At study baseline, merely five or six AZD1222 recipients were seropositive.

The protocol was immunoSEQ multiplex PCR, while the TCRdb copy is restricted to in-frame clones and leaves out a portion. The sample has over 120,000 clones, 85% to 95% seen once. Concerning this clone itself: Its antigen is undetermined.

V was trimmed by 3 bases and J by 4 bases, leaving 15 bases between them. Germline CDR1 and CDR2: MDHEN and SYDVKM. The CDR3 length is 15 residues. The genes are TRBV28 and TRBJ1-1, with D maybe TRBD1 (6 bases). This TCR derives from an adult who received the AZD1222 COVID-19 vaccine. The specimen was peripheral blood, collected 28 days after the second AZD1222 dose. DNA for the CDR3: TGTGCCAGCAGTTTGGGAAGGGGCAGGGGCACTGAAGCTTTCTTT. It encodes CASSLGRGRGTEAFF.